These 22 T cell receptor beta chains were sequenced from one sample in a study of blood T cells in healthy people across ages. Next came a second PCR, run for about 6 to 12 cycles, which used a sample-barcoded 5' primer along with a J-beta primer mix. Each CDR3 protein is one row after TCRdb ran MiXCR on the 5' RACE reads. This sample has over 700,000 distinct CDR3 sequences, with less than 70% found just once. The sample comprised blood. The origin of the receptors is a man at least 80 years old in good health.

The chain couples TRBV3-1 to TRBJ1-2; 7 bases line up with TRBD1. The V segment lost 4 bases and the J segment 5 bases; nucleotides outside the gene matches: 13. Germline loops: CDR1 LGHDT, CDR2 YNNKEL (reference sequence). The CDR3 consists of 16 residues. CDR3 nucleotide sequence: TGTGCCAGCAGCCCTGGGACAGATCCCTCAGGGTATGGCTACACCTTC. Protein product: CASSPGTDPSGYGYTF. The full variable domain, with the rest looked up from reference TRBV3-1 and TRBJ1-2, is DTAVSQTPKYLVTQMGNDKSIKCEQNLGHDTMYWYKQDSKKFLKIMFSYNNKELIINETVPNRFSPKSPDKAHLNLHINSLELGDSAVYFCASSPGTDPSGYGYTFGSGTRLTVV.

This clonotype came up a few times. The chain is built from TRBV5-1 and TRBJ2-5; 7 bases map to TRBD2. The CDR3 consists of 15 residues. The V and J ends lost 1 base and 2 bases, in that order; junction bases with no gene match: 5. The germline V gene has CDR1 SGHRS and CDR2 YFSETQ. CDR3 loop: CASSLLVGGQETQYF. Here the CDR3 DNA reads TGCGCCAGCAGCTTGTTAGTGGGAGGGCAAGAGACCCAGTACTTC.

This clonotype was counted a few times. The chain carries TRBV10-3 and TRBJ1-2, with D maybe TRBD1 (6 bases). CDR1 ENHRY and CDR2 SYGVKD come from the germline V gene. The germline V and J ends were trimmed by 6 bases and 5 bases, with 13 bases remaining between them. The CDR3 loop spans 13 amino acids. The CDR3 loop is CAIRPDSKYGYTF. DNA of the CDR3: TGTGCCATCAGGCCGGACAGTAAATATGGCTACACCTTC.

This clonotype was seen more than once but under ten times. The chain combines TRBV5-1 with TRBJ2-7; D tentatively reads TRBD1 or TRBD2 (5 bases each). Trimming took off 5 bases at V and 0 bases at J, with 12 bases between the two ends. The CDR3 totals 14 residues. Germline CDR1 SGHRS, CDR2 YFSETQ. The CDR3, as DNA: TGCGCCAGCAGAGGGACGGAGAGCTCCTACGAGCAGTACTTC. It is translated as CASRGTESSYEQYF. The variable domain in full, completed from reference TRBV5-1 and TRBJ2-7, reads KAGVTQTPRYLIKTRGQQVTLSCSPISGHRSVSWYQQTPGQGLQFLFEYFSETQRNKGNFPGRFSGRQFSNSRSEMNVSTLELGDSALYLCASRGTESSYEQYFGPGTRLTVT.

This clonotype has a handful of counts. The V call is TRBV19, the J call TRBJ2-1; D unresolved. Trimming took 3 bases from V and 8 from J, leaving 11 bases between them. Germline assignment: CDR1 LNHDA and CDR2 SQIVND (reference sequence). This CDR3 region has 13 residues. The CDR3: CASSIRPRDEQFF. In nucleotides, the CDR3 is TGTGCCAGTAGTATTCGTCCCCGAGATGAGCAGTTCTTC.

The V call is TRBV7-2, the J call TRBJ1-4, with D uncertain. The V and J ends lost 5 bases and 7 bases respectively, with 17 bases between them. CDR1 is SGHTA and CDR2 is FQGNSA in the germline V gene. The CDR3 runs 15 residues. The CDR3 sequence is CASSPMPGSTEKLFF. The CDR3 nucleotides are TGTGCCAGCAGCCCCATGCCCGGGAGTACTGAAAAACTGTTTTTT.

This clonotype has at least ten counts. The chain employs TRBV5-1 and TRBJ2-5, with D unclear. V was cut by 1 base and J by 5 bases, with 9 bases left in between. This CDR3 region has 13 residues. Germline V gene data show CDR1 as SGHRS and CDR2 as YFSETQ. The CDR3 spells CASSLRPRETQYF. The CDR3 DNA reads TGCGCCAGCAGCTTGCGACCTCGCGAGACCCAGTACTTC.

V gene TRBV24-1 combines with J gene TRBJ2-1; the match to TRBD1 covers 11 bases. V was pared by 3 bases and J by 2 bases, with 8 bases of the junction left unmatched. This CDR3 spans 18 amino acids. The germline CDR1 and CDR2 sequences are KGHDR and SFDVKD. In DNA form, the CDR3 reads TGTGCCACCAGTGATCGGACAGGGGGCGGGAGGACCTACAATGAGCAGTTCTTC. This sequence encodes CATSDRTGGGRTYNEQFF.

The gene calls are TRBV11-2 and TRBJ2-3; no firm D call. The CDR3 consists of 11 residues. The germline V gene encodes CDR1 SGHAT and CDR2 FQNNGV. Trimming took 3 bases from V and 14 from J, leaving 12 bases between them. This chain's CDR3 is CASSLRQDAYF. CDR3 bases: TGTGCCAGCAGCTTGAGGCAAGACGCGTATTTT.

The chain combines TRBV11-2 with TRBJ2-5; D gene uncertain. This CDR3 has 13 residues. Germline assignment: CDR1 SGHAT and CDR2 FQNNGV. Trimming took off 1 base at V and 5 bases at J, with 8 bases between the two ends. CDR3 in amino acids: CASSLGLSETQYF. CDR3 DNA: TGTGCCAGCAGCTTAGGGTTATCGGAGACCCAGTACTTC. Complete variable domain (other parts from reference TRBV11-2 and TRBJ2-5): EAGVAQSPRYKIIEKRQSVAFWCNPISGHATLYWYQQILGQGPKLLIQFQNNGVVDDSQLPKDRFSAERLKGVDSTLKIQPAKLEDSAVYLCASSLGLSETQYFGPGTRLLVL.

For this clonotype: The junction shows a germline mismatch at one end, possibly a read error. The gene calls are TRBV5-1 and TRBJ1-6, with 8 bases lining up with TRBD1. Germline V gene lookup returns CDR1 SGHRS and CDR2 YFSETQ. This CDR3 has 18 amino acids. In DNA, the CDR3 is TGCGCCAACAGCTTACGTCCCGGACAGGGTGGAGATAATTCACCCCTCCACTTT. It specifies CANSLRPGQGGDNSPLHF.

The chain links TRBV29-1 to TRBJ2-3, with D perhaps matching TRBD1 or TRBD2 (5 bases each). V lost 4 bases to trimming and J lost 14 bases, with 22 bases between them. The CDR3 is 13 amino acids. Germline V gene lookup returns CDR1 SQVTM and CDR2 ANQGSEA. The CDR3 bases are TGCAGCGTTGGGGGACGGGCTCACAGAGACGCGTATTTT. Amino acid sequence: CSVGGRAHRDAYF.

This CDR3 is CASSVDVAGQQYF. The CDR3 DNA sequence: TGTGCCAGCAGCGTAGATGTAGCAGGCCAACAGTACTTC. The rearrangement links TRBV9 to TRBJ2-4; D is ambiguous. From germline, CDR1 is SGDLS and CDR2 YYNGEE. Trimming took off 0 bases at V and 13 bases at J, with 14 bases between the two ends. This CDR3 region has 13 residues.

This clonotype was found a few times. The V and J genes are TRBV7-2 and TRBJ2-6; perhaps D is TRBD1 or TRBD2 (5 bases each). Trimming shortened V by 5 bases and J by 1 base, and 18 bases separated the two germline ends. Germline values: CDR1 SGHTA, CDR2 FQGNSA. This CDR3 has 18 amino acids. Here the CDR3 reads CASSLFGAGTSGANVLTF. The CDR3 nucleotides read TGTGCCAGCAGCCTCTTCGGGGCGGGTACATCTGGGGCCAACGTCCTGACTTTC.

The table lists this clonotype with a few counts. The rearrangement joins TRBV5-1 to TRBJ2-1; no clear D gene. The CDR3 is 14 residues long. CDR1 is SGHRS, CDR2 YFSETQ, per germline. V shed 1 base and J shed 7 bases, with 12 bases lying between them. In DNA, the CDR3 is TGCGCCAGCAGCTTGCAGGCCCCTGCAAATGAGCAGTTCTTC. Protein: CASSLQAPANEQFF.

This clonotype was observed a few times. This sequence joins TRBV5-1 and TRBJ2-4; tentatively, D is TRBD2 (5 bases). Germline V gene sequence: CDR1 SGHRS, CDR2 YFSETQ. V was shortened by 1 base and J by 8 bases, with 13 bases between the two germline ends. The CDR3 is 14 amino acids. For the CDR3, the DNA is TGCGCCAGCAGCTTGTCTTCGTCGGAGGACATTCAGTACTTC. This encodes CASSLSSSEDIQYF.

The J gene is TRBJ2-1, the V gene TRBV29-1; 7 nucleotides match TRBD2. The CDR3 contains 16 residues. Germline V gene lookup returns CDR1 SQVTM and CDR2 ANQGSEA. Trimming took 3 bases from V and 2 from J; bases not matched to a gene: 10. CDR3 region: CSVDPRGEGPYNEQFF. CDR3 nucleotides: TGCAGCGTTGATCCTCGGGGGGAAGGACCCTACAATGAGCAGTTCTTC.

This chain uses TRBV12-3 or TRBV12-4 with TRBJ2-5; 8 bases match TRBD2. CDR3 length equals 16 residues. Trimming cost V 2 bases and J 3 bases; bases outside gene matches: 8. The CDR3 sequence: CASSLIASGYKETQYF. CDR3 sequence (DNA): TGTGCCAGCAGTTTAATTGCTAGCGGGTATAAAGAGACCCAGTACTTC.

The V call is TRBV20-1, the J call TRBJ1-4; D may be TRBD1 (6 bases). V was clipped by 6 bases and J by 6 bases, with 11 bases between them. The germline CDR1 and CDR2 sequences are DFQATT and SNEGSKA (reference sequence). This CDR3 has 12 amino acids. The CDR3 DNA follows: TGCAGTGCAACAGGGCGGGATGAAAAACTGTTTTTT. Translating it yields CSATGRDEKLFF.

This sequence joins TRBV5-1 and TRBJ1-2; the match to TRBD1 covers 9 bases. CDR1 and CDR2 from the germline V gene are SGHRS and YFSETQ. This CDR3 region has 15 residues. J gave up 4 bases and V 4 bases, and 8 bases lay outside the gene matches. The CDR3 sequence is CASSHTTGGGYGYTF. In DNA, the CDR3 is TGCGCCAGCAGCCACACTACAGGGGGCGGCTATGGCTACACCTTC.

The chain has TRBV20-1 and TRBJ1-5; D gene uncertain. This CDR3 has 15 amino acids. Germline values: CDR1 DFQATT, CDR2 SNEGSKA (reference sequence). The V and J ends lost 3 bases and 5 bases respectively, with 17 bases between them. DNA for the CDR3: TGCAGTGCTAGGTTCCCGGCCAGGAGAGATCAGCCCCAGCATTTT. Amino acid sequence: CSARFPARRDQPQHF.

The table lists this clonotype with a few counts. V gene TRBV9 combines with J gene TRBJ1-2; D uncertain. With 1 base removed from V and 0 bases from J, the gap between germline ends came to 4 bases. Per the germline V gene, CDR1 is SGDLS and CDR2 is YYNGEE. The CDR3 covers 13 residues. CDR3 in DNA: TGTGCCAGCAGCGTAAGGGCTAACTATGGCTACACCTTC. Protein: CASSVRANYGYTF.